Below are 30 T cell receptor beta chains sequenced from a single sample in a study of cytomegalovirus exposure and HLA in healthy donors. The primer mix had 60 Vbeta and 13 Jbeta primers. Data came from immunoSEQ multiplex PCR; TCRdb stores just in-frame clones and leaves some out. Of about 130,000 clones listed, around 77% were seen once; the top ten hold 2%. Sequenced: PBMCs. The receptors shown here come from a man under 40 in good health and CMV-seronegative.

The chain joins TRBV9 to TRBJ2-7; 7 nucleotides agree with TRBD1. Per germline, CDR1 SGDLS and CDR2 YYNGEE. The CDR3 length is 16 residues. Trimming removed 3 bases from V and 0 bases from J; junction bases left unmatched: 9. The CDR3 bases are TGTGCCAGCAGCGCCCGTCCCGGGGACAGCTCCTACGAGCAGTACTTC. This sequence encodes CASSARPGDSSYEQYF.

V and J are TRBV9 and TRBJ2-3; D not certain. Germline loops: CDR1 SGDLS, CDR2 YYNGEE. Trimming cost V 4 bases and J 5 bases, with 8 bases left between them. The CDR3 runs 12 residues. The CDR3 DNA reads TGTGCCAGCAGCCCAGTTGGAGATACGCAGTATTTT. This gives the protein CASSPVGDTQYF. The variable domain in full, completed from reference TRBV9 and TRBJ2-3, reads DSGVTQTPKHLITATGQRVTLRCSPRSGDLSVYWYQQSLDQGLQFLIQYYNGEERAKGNILERFSAQQFPDLHSELNLSSLELGDSALYFCASSPVGDTQYFGPGTRLTVL.

This clone is a singleton in its sample. J is TRBJ2-7 and V is TRBV5-4, with 7 bases that match TRBD2. Germline lookup yields CDR1 SGHNT and CDR2 YYREEE (reference sequence). The junction had 6 bases not matched to a gene; V was cut back by 4 bases and J by 5 bases. The length of the CDR3 is 13 residues. The CDR3 protein is CASSRGLENEQYF. In DNA, the CDR3 is TGTGCCAGCAGCCGTGGACTAGAAAACGAGCAGTACTTC.

CDR3 DNA sequence: TGTGCCAGCAATACTATGGCTGACGGAACCGGGGAGCTGTTTTTT. This translates into CASNTMADGTGELFF. V usage is TRBV2 and J usage is TRBJ2-2, with unresolved D. This CDR3 is built from 15 residues. The V end was cut by 7 bases, the J end by 5 bases, with 17 bases between. Germline assignment: CDR1 SNHLY and CDR2 FYNNEI.

To note about this clone: Additional DNA sequences in this sample encode the identical CDR3. This chain links TRBV5-6 with TRBJ2-7; D not certain. Trimming removed 0 bases at V and 3 bases at J, with 16 bases between. Germline CDR1 is SGHDT and CDR2 is YYEEEE. This CDR3 is built from 16 residues. The CDR3 coding sequence is TGTGCCAGCAGCTTGGCCGTGTCCCTACGAAACTACGAGCAGTACTTC. Protein product: CASSLAVSLRNYEQYF. The full variable domain, with the rest looked up from reference TRBV5-6 and TRBJ2-7, is DAGVTQSPTHLIKTRGQQVTLRCSPKSGHDTVSWYQQALGQGPQFIFQYYEEEERQRGNFPDRFSGHQFPNYSSELNVNALLLGDSALYLCASSLAVSLRNYEQYFGPGTRLTVT.

The rearrangement joins TRBV5-6 to TRBJ2-5, with a weak D call TRBD1 (6 bases). V was pared by 2 bases and J by 0 bases, with 11 bases between. CDR1 is SGHDT, CDR2 YYEEEE, per germline. There are 15 residues in the CDR3. This chain's CDR3 is CASSLQGQYQETQYF. Written as DNA, the CDR3 is TGTGCCAGCAGCTTACAGGGTCAGTACCAAGAGACCCAGTACTTC.

The gene calls are TRBV5-1 and TRBJ2-1, with 11 bases matching TRBD1. The CDR3 extends over 13 amino acids. Germline assignment: CDR1 SGHRS and CDR2 YFSETQ. V shed 4 bases, J shed 15 bases, and the junction held 9 bases outside the gene matches. CDR3 DNA: TGCGCCAGCAGCAACCGGGACAGGGGGTCGCTGTTCTTC. Residues: CASSNRDRGSLFF.

The CDR3 here is CARKLRGGETQYF. DNA for the CDR3: TGTGCCAGGAAGCTACGGGGAGGAGAGACCCAGTACTTC. The V and J genes are TRBV6-4 and TRBJ2-5, with D tentatively TRBD2 (6 bases). The CDR3 is made up of 13 amino acids. Between the trimmed V and J ends, which lost 9 bases and 4 bases, there was a span of 15 bases. From germline, CDR1 is MRHNA and CDR2 SNTAGT.

The chain carries TRBV6-1 and TRBJ2-6, with TRBD1 as a possible D gene (6 bases). Germline CDR1 MNHNS, CDR2 SASEGT. Trimming took 4 bases from V and 2 from J, leaving 9 bases between them. CDR3 size: 15 residues. Written as DNA, the CDR3 is TGTGCCAGCAGTGTCAGGACAGCTGGGGCCAACGTCCTGACTTTC. This codes for CASSVRTAGANVLTF.

This clone was seen a few times. The rearrangement joins TRBV9 to TRBJ1-2; perhaps TRBD1 as D (6 bases). Germline V gene lookup returns CDR1 SGDLS and CDR2 YYNGEE. Trimming removed 4 bases at V and 8 bases at J, with 18 bases between. This CDR3 comprises 14 residues. CDR3 DNA: TGTGCCAGCAGCCCAACAGGGACGACCCGGGGCTACACCTTC. As protein: CASSPTGTTRGYTF.

J is TRBJ1-2 and V is TRBV2, with TRBD1 matching 9 bases. This CDR3 has 15 amino acids. V trimming: 5 bases; J trimming: 0 bases; junction bases outside the gene matches: 4. CDR1 is SNHLY, CDR2 FYNNEI, per germline. This chain's CDR3 is CASSLRQGANYGYTF. CDR3 bases: TGTGCCAGCAGTCTCCGACAGGGGGCTAACTATGGCTACACCTTC.

The chain uses TRBV6-5 and TRBJ1-5; D is perhaps TRBD1 (5 bases). Trimming shortened V by 6 bases and J by 5 bases, and 14 bases separated the two germline ends. The CDR3 is 14 amino acids. CDR1 and CDR2 from the germline V gene are MNHEY and SVGAGI. The CDR3 region has the DNA TGTGCCAGCAGGAAGGGGCTATTTTATCAGCCCCAGCATTTT. Translated: CASRKGLFYQPQHF.

The gene calls are TRBV10-2 and TRBJ2-3; perhaps TRBD2 as D (5 bases). The ends were cut back, 6 bases at V and 2 bases at J, with 12 bases in the middle. CDR3 length: 14 residues. CDR1 is WSHSY, CDR2 SAAADI, per germline. The CDR3 spells CASRASSYTDTQYF. The CDR3 DNA reads as TGCGCCAGCAGAGCTAGCAGTTACACAGATACGCAGTATTTT.

The V and J genes are TRBV19 and TRBJ2-3; D possibly corresponds to TRBD1 (5 bases). The germline V gene has CDR1 LNHDA and CDR2 SQIVND (reference sequence). The CDR3 loop spans 15 amino acids. V shed 7 bases and J shed 3 bases, with 17 bases lying between them. CDR3 sequence: CASTPGLGVTDTQYF. The CDR3 DNA reads TGTGCCAGTACCCCGGGCTTAGGGGTGACAGATACGCAGTATTTT.

The chain recombines TRBV7-9 with TRBJ2-7, with 7 bases identical to TRBD1. Germline-derived CDR1 and CDR2 are SEHNR and FQNEAQ (reference sequence). The ends lost 0 bases at V and 6 bases at J; junction bases unmatched: 8. This CDR3 comprises 15 residues. The CDR3 here is CASSLAWDRFSEQYF. CDR3 nucleotides: TGTGCCAGCAGCTTAGCGTGGGACAGATTCTCCGAGCAGTACTTC.

This CDR3 reads CAGGRRQRFAYEQYF. The CDR3 bases are TGTGCCGGGGGGAGGAGGCAGCGGTTCGCCTACGAGCAGTACTTC. The chain has TRBV21-1 and TRBJ2-7; TRBD2, as called in the table, went unchecked against the DNA. TRBV21-1 is annotated as a pseudogene. The CDR3 consists of 15 residues.

The chain couples TRBV19 to TRBJ2-5, with D possibly being TRBD1 (6 bases). Germline CDR1 and CDR2: LNHDA and SQIVND (reference sequence). Trimming left V 1 base short and J 5 bases short, with 14 bases between. CDR3 length: 15 amino acids. CDR3 sequence (DNA): TGTGCCAGTAGTATAGGCGGGCAGGGGACGGAGACCCAGTACTTC. Amino acids: CASSIGGQGTETQYF.

The chain recombines TRBV6-1 with TRBJ2-7; 8 positions agree with TRBD2. Germline CDR1 reads MNHNS; CDR2 reads SASEGT. Germline trimming cut 5 bases from V and 1 base from J; bases unmatched to any gene: 7. The CDR3 has 15 amino acids. CDR3 sequence reads: CASSSGLGRSYEQYF. The CDR3 DNA reads as TGTGCCAGCAGTTCGGGACTAGGTCGGTCCTACGAGCAGTACTTC.

This clone was recorded a few times. This rearrangement joins TRBV30 to TRBJ1-5, with D perhaps matching TRBD1 (6 bases). This CDR3 spans 15 amino acids. The germline gives CDR1 GTSNPN, CDR2 SVGIG (reference sequence). Trimming pared 0 bases from V and 2 bases from J, leaving 11 bases between. The CDR3 coding sequence is TGTGCCTGGAGTGTACAGGGCTGGGGCAATCAGCCCCAGCATTTT. This gives the protein CAWSVQGWGNQPQHF. Looking up the rest from reference TRBV30 and TRBJ1-5 gives the full variable domain: SQTIHQWPATLVQPVGSPLSLECTVEGTSNPNLYWYRQAAGRGLQLLFYSVGIGQISSEVPQNLSASRPQDRQFILSSKKLLLSDSGFYLCAWSVQGWGNQPQHFGDGTRLSIL.

The V call is TRBV9, the J call TRBJ1-4, with 12 bases matching TRBD1. V trimming: 3 bases; J trimming: 5 bases; junction bases outside the gene matches: 14. Germline CDR1 reads SGDLS; CDR2 reads YYNGEE. The CDR3 is made up of 19 amino acids. CDR3 nucleotide sequence: TGTGCCAGCAGCGGATCCATACGGGACAGGGGGCTGGGGAATGAAAAACTGTTTTTT. This sequence encodes CASSGSIRDRGLGNEKLFF.

The rearrangement uses TRBV2 and TRBJ2-3; 12 bases are a match to TRBD2. CDR1 SNHLY and CDR2 FYNNEI come from the germline V gene. J lost 4 bases, V lost 4 bases, and 6 bases had no gene match. This CDR3 comprises 16 residues. The CDR3 here is CASSVRLAGEADTQYF. The CDR3 region has the DNA TGTGCCAGCAGTGTACGACTAGCGGGAGAAGCAGATACGCAGTATTTT.

This clone was detected only a few times. The V gene is TRBV6-1, the J gene TRBJ2-1, with D possibly matching TRBD1 (5 bases). V lost 3 bases, J lost 13 bases, and 16 bases lay in between. Germline V gives CDR1 MNHNS, CDR2 SASEGT. The CDR3 totals 13 residues. In DNA, the CDR3 is TGTGCCAGCAGTGATGACAGTGTTACACCTCAGTTCTTC. Translating gives CASSDDSVTPQFF.

This clone was found once. The chain joins TRBV29-1 to TRBJ2-1; D is unresolved. The CDR3 has 13 residues. The V gene's germline CDR1 is SQVTM and CDR2 ANQGSEA. V shed 7 bases and J shed 5 bases, with 15 bases lying between them. Written as DNA, the CDR3 is TGCAGCGCCGAGACCGGGTTGAACAATGAGCAGTTCTTC. It encodes CSAETGLNNEQFF.

The rearrangement links TRBV6-1 to TRBJ2-5, with a possible D match to TRBD1 (6 bases). Looked up from germline, CDR1 is MNHNS and CDR2 is SASEGT. The CDR3 has 19 residues. Trimming pared 2 bases from V and 4 bases from J, leaving 26 bases between. In DNA form, the CDR3 reads TGTGCCAGCAGTGAAATCCGTGAACAGGCGTCATGGGGGCCAGAGACCCAGTACTTC. This translates into CASSEIREQASWGPETQYF.

This chain links TRBV6-5 with TRBJ2-7, with a weak D call TRBD1 (6 bases). Trimming cost V 5 bases and J 0 bases, with 14 bases left between them. The CDR3 runs 15 residues. The germline V gene encodes CDR1 MNHEY and CDR2 SVGAGI. This CDR3 reads CASSPQTGSSYEQYF. In DNA, the CDR3 is TGTGCCAGCAGTCCCCAGACAGGCAGCTCCTACGAGCAGTACTTC.

The sample holds a few counts of this clone. The chain links TRBV6-1 to TRBJ2-1, with 12 bases aligning to TRBD2. J lost 7 bases, V lost 4 bases, and 5 bases had no gene match. Looked up from germline, CDR1 is MNHNS and CDR2 is SASEGT. The CDR3 sequence is 15 residues long. The CDR3 region has the DNA TGTGCCAGCAGTGTGGAACTAGCGGGAGGTAATGAGCAGTTCTTC. This translates into CASSVELAGGNEQFF.

J is TRBJ2-5 and V is TRBV9; D is perhaps TRBD2 (7 bases). There are 15 residues in the CDR3. V was trimmed by 6 bases and J by 1 base, leaving 16 bases between them. The germline V gene encodes CDR1 SGDLS and CDR2 YYNGEE. DNA of the CDR3: TGTGCCAGCACAAGGGGAGGGGGGCTCCAAGAGACCCAGTACTTC. Protein sequence: CASTRGGGLQETQYF.

V gene TRBV5-1 combines with J gene TRBJ2-1; D might be TRBD2 (5 bases). The V gene's germline CDR1 is SGHRS and CDR2 YFSETQ. Trimming stripped 6 bases from V and 5 bases from J, with 12 bases between. The CDR3 extends over 13 amino acids. The CDR3 spells CASTTGLDNEQFF. CDR3 nucleotide sequence: TGCGCCAGCACCACGGGGTTAGACAATGAGCAGTTCTTC.

The chain uses TRBV25-1 and TRBJ2-3; TRBD1 matches 10 bases. Trimming cost V 3 bases and J 2 bases; bases outside gene matches: 2. Germline CDR1 is MGHDK and CDR2 is SYGVNS. CDR3 length equals 15 residues. The CDR3 here is CASSEGQGYTDTQYF. The CDR3 nucleotides are TGTGCCAGCAGTGAGGGACAGGGGTACACAGATACGCAGTATTTT.

The chain joins TRBV5-6 to TRBJ2-2; a weak D match, TRBD1 (5 bases). This CDR3 has 15 amino acids. Germline CDR1 is SGHDT and CDR2 is YYEEEE. The V gene lost 0 bases and the J gene lost 2 bases, with 8 bases spanning the gap. CDR3 sequence reads: CASSLADRNTGELFF. In DNA form, the CDR3 reads TGTGCCAGCAGCTTGGCAGACAGAAACACCGGGGAGCTGTTTTTT.